This passage covers 29 T cell receptor beta chains from one sample sequenced in a study of blood T cell repertoires in COVID-19. Some clones are missing from TCRdb's copy, which holds only in-frame ones; the method was immunoSEQ multiplex PCR. The sample records some 500,000 clones, around 87% being singletons. Sequencing used PBMCs or T cells enriched from blood (not recorded which). Receptor source: a woman aged 40-49 years who had recovered from COVID-19.

The chain couples TRBV5-4 to TRBJ2-1; 8 nucleotides agree with TRBD2. From germline, CDR1 is SGHNT and CDR2 YYREEE (reference sequence). The CDR3 totals 16 residues. The V and J ends lost 3 bases and 0 bases, in that order; junction bases with no gene match: 5. The CDR3 region is CASSSVAGNSYNEQFF. The CDR3, as DNA: TGTGCCAGCAGCTCGGTAGCGGGGAACTCCTACAATGAGCAGTTCTTC. Full variable domain (outside the CDR3, taken from reference TRBV5-4 and TRBJ2-1): ETGVTQSPTHLIKTRGQQVTLRCSSQSGHNTVSWYQQALGQGPQFIFQYYREEENGRGNFPPRFSGLQFPNYSSELNVNALELDDSALYLCASSSVAGNSYNEQFFGPGTRLTVL.

V is TRBV9 and J is TRBJ1-6; D possibly corresponds to TRBD1 (6 bases). CDR1 is SGDLS and CDR2 is YYNGEE in the germline V gene. The ends were cut back, 0 bases at V and 2 bases at J, with 9 bases in the middle. The CDR3 spans 16 residues. CDR3: CASSVAAGAYNSPLHF. CDR3 DNA sequence: TGTGCCAGCAGCGTAGCCGCAGGGGCCTATAATTCACCCCTCCACTTT. Complete variable domain (other parts from reference TRBV9 and TRBJ1-6): DSGVTQTPKHLITATGQRVTLRCSPRSGDLSVYWYQQSLDQGLQFLIQYYNGEERAKGNILERFSAQQFPDLHSELNLSSLELGDSALYFCASSVAAGAYNSPLHFGNGTRLTVT.

The chain combines TRBV10-2 with TRBJ2-7; 9 nucleotides match TRBD1. CDR1 and CDR2 (germline): WSHSY, SAAADI. CDR3 size: 16 residues. With V trimmed by 2 bases and J by 0 bases, 5 bases remained unmatched. CDR3 sequence: CASSENGQGTSYEQYF. The CDR3 region has the DNA TGCGCCAGCAGTGAGAACGGACAGGGGACCTCCTACGAGCAGTACTTC.

The rearrangement links TRBV20-1 to TRBJ2-3; D is unresolved. The CDR3 totals 11 residues. Trimming removed 4 bases at V and 6 bases at J, with 8 bases between. Per germline, CDR1 DFQATT and CDR2 SNEGSKA (reference sequence). The CDR3 sequence is CSAIISDTQYF. The CDR3 DNA reads TGCAGTGCTATAATATCGGATACGCAGTATTTT.

The chain employs TRBV5-4 and TRBJ2-7; 7 bases agree with TRBD1. V gave up 1 base and J gave up 5 bases; unmatched junction bases: 6. The germline V gene has CDR1 SGHNT and CDR2 YYREEE (reference sequence). This CDR3 contains 14 residues. In nucleotides, the CDR3 is TGTGCCAGCAGCTTGAGGCAGGGGGAAAACGAGCAGTACTTC. It codes for CASSLRQGENEQYF. Using reference TRBV5-4 and TRBJ2-7 for the parts outside the CDR3, the full variable domain is ETGVTQSPTHLIKTRGQQVTLRCSSQSGHNTVSWYQQALGQGPQFIFQYYREEENGRGNFPPRFSGLQFPNYSSELNVNALELDDSALYLCASSLRQGENEQYFGPGTRLTVT.

The rearrangement joins TRBV15 to TRBJ1-2; tentatively, D is TRBD1 (5 bases). CDR3 size: 17 residues. V was shortened by 0 bases and J by 4 bases, with 18 bases between the two germline ends. In germline, CDR1 is LNHNV, CDR2 YYDKDF (reference sequence). CDR3 sequence (DNA): TGTGCCACCAGCAGAGATTCAGGGCAGCGTAACCCCTATGGCTACACCTTC. Translating gives CATSRDSGQRNPYGYTF. Full variable domain (outside the CDR3, taken from reference TRBV15 and TRBJ1-2): DAMVIQNPRYQVTQFGKPVTLSCSQTLNHNVMYWYQQKSSQAPKLLFHYYDKDFNNEADTPDNFQSRRPNTSFCFLDIRSPGLGDTAMYLCATSRDSGQRNPYGYTFGSGTRLTVV.

V gene TRBV6-5 combines with J gene TRBJ2-1; possible D gene TRBD2, 6 bases. Trimming took off 4 bases at V and 6 bases at J, with 13 bases between the two ends. Germline V lookup: CDR1 MNHEY, CDR2 SVGAGI. CDR3 length equals 14 residues. The DNA of the CDR3 is TGTGCCAGCAGTTGGGTAGCGCGGGGCAATGAGCAGTTCTTC. This gives the protein CASSWVARGNEQFF.

This clone was seen more than once but under ten times. This chain connects TRBV4-1 to TRBJ2-1; D not certain. CDR1 and CDR2 (germline): MGHRA, YSYEKL. The V and J ends lost 3 bases and 0 bases respectively, with 24 bases between them. The length of the CDR3 is 20 residues. The CDR3 protein is CASSHPDTPAGPSSYNEQFF. Here the CDR3 DNA reads TGCGCCAGCAGCCATCCCGACACACCGGCAGGCCCGAGCTCCTACAATGAGCAGTTCTTC.

CDR3 DNA sequence: TGCAGTGCTAGTGAGGGGGGGATCAATCAGCCCCAGCATTTT. Residues: CSASEGGINQPQHF. V gene TRBV20-1 combines with J gene TRBJ1-5; D is perhaps TRBD1 (6 bases). The CDR3 has 14 amino acids. Trimming removed 3 bases from V and 3 bases from J, with 12 bases in between. Per the germline V gene, CDR1 is DFQATT and CDR2 is SNEGSKA (reference sequence).

The gene calls are TRBV10-3 and TRBJ2-7; 9 bases fit TRBD2. This CDR3 has 19 amino acids. V shed 4 bases, J shed 5 bases, and the junction held 21 bases outside the gene matches. In germline, CDR1 is ENHRY, CDR2 SYGVKD. CDR3 in DNA: TGTGCCATCAGTGCGGCGGGAGGGCCTCAGGCACCTATGTTGAACGAGCAGTACTTC. It is translated as CAISAAGGPQAPMLNEQYF.

V and J are TRBV19 and TRBJ2-2; 12 bases map to TRBD2. This CDR3 has 14 residues. CDR1 LNHDA and CDR2 SQIVND come from the germline V gene (reference sequence). The junction had 1 base not matched to a gene; V was cut back by 8 bases and J by 3 bases. The CDR3 DNA reads TGTGCCAGTGGACTAGCGGGGCACACCGGGGAGCTGTTTTTT. Protein sequence: CASGLAGHTGELFF.

The chain couples TRBV4-1 to TRBJ1-6; TRBD1 agrees at 10 bases. This CDR3 is 16 amino acids long. The J segment lost 7 bases and the V segment lost 4 bases, leaving 7 bases of the junction unmatched. Germline CDR1 MGHRA, CDR2 YSYEKL. CDR3 sequence (DNA): TGCGCCAGCAGCCCGGAACTGGGACAGGGGAATTCACCCCTCCACTTT. Translated, it gives CASSPELGQGNSPLHF.

The chain couples TRBV7-9 to TRBJ2-7; 9 nucleotides align to TRBD2. J was trimmed by 0 bases and V by 5 bases; bases with no gene match: 8. Germline-derived CDR1 and CDR2 are SEHNR and FQNEAQ (reference sequence). CDR3 length: 16 amino acids. The CDR3, as DNA: TGTGCCAGCAGCACTGGTAGCGGGAGTCTCTCCTACGAGCAGTACTTC. Its translation: CASSTGSGSLSYEQYF.

The chain couples TRBV2 to TRBJ1-1; D unclear. Germline-derived CDR1 and CDR2 are SNHLY and FYNNEI. The CDR3 is made up of 13 amino acids. The V end lost 6 bases, the J end lost 1 base, and 9 bases lay between the germline ends. This CDR3 is CASRKEPNTEAFF. The CDR3 bases are TGTGCCAGCAGGAAGGAGCCGAACACTGAAGCTTTCTTT. Based on the CDR3 plus reference TRBV2 and TRBJ1-1, the full variable domain is EPEVTQTPSHQVTQMGQEVILRCVPISNHLYFYWYRQILGQKVEFLVSFYNNEISEKSEIFDDQFSVERPDGSNFTLKIRSTKLEDSAMYFCASRKEPNTEAFFGQGTRLTVV.

The chain employs TRBV5-1 and TRBJ2-5, with a weak D call TRBD1 (5 bases). Between the trimmed V and J ends, which lost 5 bases and 3 bases, there was a span of 8 bases. The germline CDR1 and CDR2 sequences are SGHRS and YFSETQ. This CDR3 has 12 amino acids. CDR3 region: CASRLTEETQYF. For the CDR3, the DNA is TGCGCCAGCAGATTGACAGAAGAGACCCAGTACTTC.

This clone was seen a handful of times. The chain carries TRBV11-2 and TRBJ1-2; maybe TRBD1 (5 bases). Trimming pared 5 bases from V and 2 bases from J, leaving 12 bases between. The CDR3 loop spans 14 amino acids. Germline CDR1 reads SGHAT; CDR2 reads FQNNGV. CDR3 in amino acids: CASSPTGVNYGYTF. CDR3 bases: TGTGCCAGCAGCCCCACGGGGGTCAACTATGGCTACACCTTC.

The chain employs TRBV4-3 and TRBJ1-1, with 11 bases lining up with TRBD1. After removal of 6 bases from V and 4 bases from J, the junction contained 7 bases not matched to a gene. This CDR3 contains 15 residues. Germline CDR1 and CDR2: LGHNA and YSLEER. The CDR3 DNA reads TGCGCCAGCAGGAGAACCGGGACAGGGGGCACTGAAGCTTTCTTT. Encoded protein: CASRRTGTGGTEAFF.

The chain is built from TRBV4-3 and TRBJ2-3, with TRBD1 matching over 10 bases. V was pared by 3 bases and J by 0 bases, with 3 bases of the junction left unmatched. Germline CDR1 and CDR2: LGHNA and YSLEER. The CDR3 has 16 residues. CDR3 in DNA: TGCGCCAGCAGCCAGGACAGGGGGATGAGCACAGATACGCAGTATTTT. The encoded protein is CASSQDRGMSTDTQYF.

This rearrangement joins TRBV6-4 to TRBJ1-4; 8 nucleotides align to TRBD1. With V trimmed by 3 bases and J by 7 bases, 4 bases remained unmatched. Germline assignment: CDR1 MRHNA and CDR2 SNTAGT. CDR3 length: 14 amino acids. The chain's CDR3 is CASSETGESEKLFF. The DNA for the CDR3 is TGTGCCAGCAGTGAGACAGGGGAAAGTGAAAAACTGTTTTTT.

The CDR3 spells CASGLASWNTEAFF. DNA of the CDR3: TGTGCTAGTGGTTTGGCTTCGTGGAACACTGAAGCTTTCTTT. The chain combines TRBV12-5 with TRBJ1-1, with no clear D. V lost 1 base and J lost 1, with 7 bases in between. CDR3 length equals 14 residues. Per the germline V gene, CDR1 is LGHNT and CDR2 is FRNRAP.

The V call is TRBV19, the J call TRBJ2-7, with TRBD1 identical over 7 bases. The ends lost 8 bases at V and 2 bases at J; junction bases unmatched: 6. The length of the CDR3 is 13 residues. Germline V gene data show CDR1 as LNHDA and CDR2 as SQIVND (reference sequence). CDR3 protein: CASARTGTYEQYF. In DNA, the CDR3 is TGTGCCAGTGCCCGGACAGGTACCTACGAGCAGTACTTC.

The gene calls are TRBV5-8 and TRBJ2-5; 12 nucleotides align to TRBD1. The ends lost 4 bases at V and 4 bases at J; junction bases unmatched: 5. Per germline, CDR1 SGHTS and CDR2 YDEGEE. This CDR3 is 15 amino acids long. This CDR3 reads CASSPGQGARETQYF. Written as DNA, the CDR3 is TGTGCCAGCAGCCCGGGACAGGGGGCAAGAGAGACCCAGTACTTC.

This clone was observed once. The V call is TRBV11-2, the J call TRBJ1-1; D is perhaps TRBD1 (6 bases). V was clipped by 1 base and J by 0 bases, with 15 bases between them. The CDR3 totals 17 residues. Germline lookup yields CDR1 SGHAT and CDR2 FQNNGV. The CDR3 nucleotides read TGTGCCAGCAGCTTAGGGCCGGGACAAATCATGAACACTGAAGCTTTCTTT. The encoded protein is CASSLGPGQIMNTEAFF.

This chain links TRBV5-1 with TRBJ2-1; 13 nucleotides agree with TRBD2. There are 15 residues in the CDR3. The trim removed 5 bases at V and 8 bases at J, leaving 7 bases unmatched. Germline V gene sequence: CDR1 SGHRS, CDR2 YFSETQ. CDR3 sequence reads: CASSFGLAGVYEQFF. CDR3 in DNA: TGCGCCAGCAGTTTCGGACTAGCGGGAGTATATGAGCAGTTCTTC. The variable domain in full, with the rest retrieved from reference TRBV5-1 and TRBJ2-1, is KAGVTQTPRYLIKTRGQQVTLSCSPISGHRSVSWYQQTPGQGLQFLFEYFSETQRNKGNFPGRFSGRQFSNSRSEMNVSTLELGDSALYLCASSFGLAGVYEQFFGPGTRLTVL.

This clone was seen once. The rearrangement links TRBV25-1 to TRBJ1-4; D is perhaps TRBD1 (6 bases). The CDR3 runs 15 residues. In germline, CDR1 is MGHDK, CDR2 SYGVNS. V lost 3 bases to trimming and J lost 8 bases, with 16 bases between them. The CDR3 DNA sequence: TGTGCCAGCAGTGATACCAGGGGCTCGGGGGAAAAACTGTTTTTT. This encodes CASSDTRGSGEKLFF. Using reference TRBV25-1 and TRBJ1-4 for the parts outside the CDR3, the full variable domain is EADIYQTPRYLVIGTGKKITLECSQTMGHDKMYWYQQDPGMELHLIHYSYGVNSTEKGDLSSESTVSRIRTEHFPLTLESARPSHTSQYLCASSDTRGSGEKLFFGSGTQLSVL.

This chain links TRBV4-3 with TRBJ2-7, with D possibly TRBD1 on 5 matching bases. The CDR3 is 13 amino acids. Germline CDR1 reads LGHNA; CDR2 reads YSLEER. The germline V and J ends were trimmed by 0 bases and 6 bases, with 9 bases remaining between them. The CDR3 is CASSQDSRAEQYF. In DNA, the CDR3 is TGCGCCAGCAGCCAAGATAGCAGGGCCGAGCAGTACTTC.

The gene calls are TRBV2 and TRBJ1-2, with 9 bases lining up with TRBD1. Germline CDR1 is SNHLY and CDR2 is FYNNEI. There are 16 residues in the CDR3. V shed 6 bases and J 1 base; nucleotides not matched to a gene: 9. The CDR3 here is CASSAGTGQGNYGYTF. DNA of the CDR3: TGTGCCAGCAGCGCGGGGACAGGGCAGGGTAACTATGGCTACACCTTC.

This clone was counted a few times. The chain recombines TRBV4-1 with TRBJ2-1; D might be TRBD2 (5 bases). V was cut by 0 bases and J by 3 bases, with 9 bases left in between. CDR3 length equals 15 residues. CDR1 is MGHRA, CDR2 YSYEKL, per germline. The CDR3, as DNA: TGCGCCAGCAGCCAAGAGGTAGGGAGCTACAATGAGCAGTTCTTC. It encodes CASSQEVGSYNEQFF.

V usage is TRBV29-1 and J usage is TRBJ1-1; perhaps TRBD1 as D (5 bases). The V gene lost 4 bases and the J gene lost 4 bases, with 19 bases spanning the gap. CDR1 is SQVTM and CDR2 is ANQGSEA in the germline V gene. This CDR3 region has 15 residues. Written as DNA, the CDR3 is TGCAGCGTTGGGTTCATGGGGCTTGAAGGCACTGAAGCTTTCTTT. This gives the protein CSVGFMGLEGTEAFF. Variable domain in full (rest from reference TRBV29-1 and TRBJ1-1): SAVISQKPSRDICQRGTSLTIQCQVDSQVTMMFWYRQQPGQSLTLIATANQGSEATYESGFVIDKFPISRPNLTFSTLTVSNMSPEDSSIYLCSVGFMGLEGTEAFFGQGTRLTVV.